One and the same sample provided the 7 T cell receptor beta chains below, sequenced in a study of glioma-infiltrating T cells after dendritic cell vaccination. Method: immunoSEQ multiplex PCR; TCRdb's copy keeps in-frame clones and lacks some. The sample yields fewer than 50,000 clones, about 80% seen once. The sequencing used blood, collected before dendritic cell vaccination. These receptors all stem from a human donor with glioblastoma.

The V call is TRBV30, the J call TRBJ1-1; the D gene is possibly TRBD1 (5 bases). V dropped 0 bases and J dropped 5 bases, with 22 bases sitting between them. Per germline, CDR1 GTSNPN and CDR2 SVGIG (reference sequence). The CDR3 spans 17 residues. CDR3 coding DNA: TGTGCCTGGAGTGTCCCCAGGGCGGCCTTGATGGGGACTGAAGCTTTCTTT. It translates to CAWSVPRAALMGTEAFF. The full variable domain, completed using reference TRBV30 and TRBJ1-1, is SQTIHQWPATLVQPVGSPLSLECTVEGTSNPNLYWYRQAAGRGLQLLFYSVGIGQISSEVPQNLSASRPQDRQFILSSKKLLLSDSGFYLCAWSVPRAALMGTEAFFGQGTRLTVV.

The genes are TRBV5-1 and TRBJ2-5, with 15 bases matching TRBD2. J gave up 4 bases and V 4 bases, and 5 bases lay outside the gene matches. Germline V gene data show CDR1 as SGHRS and CDR2 as YFSETQ. This CDR3 is built from 16 residues. CDR3: CASSTGLAGGIETQYF. The CDR3, as DNA: TGCGCCAGCAGCACAGGACTAGCGGGGGGGATAGAGACCCAGTACTTC.

J is TRBJ2-3 and V is TRBV2; TRBD1 agrees at 8 bases. CDR1 is SNHLY, CDR2 FYNNEI, per germline. V gave up 3 bases and J gave up 3 bases; unmatched junction bases: 2. CDR3 length: 14 amino acids. The CDR3 DNA is TGTGCCAGCAGTGATTACAGGGGGACAGATACGCAGTATTTT. Protein: CASSDYRGTDTQYF. The full variable domain, its missing parts supplied by reference TRBV2 and TRBJ2-3, is EPEVTQTPSHQVTQMGQEVILRCVPISNHLYFYWYRQILGQKVEFLVSFYNNEISEKSEIFDDQFSVERPDGSNFTLKIRSTKLEDSAMYFCASSDYRGTDTQYFGPGTRLTVL.

V gene TRBV30 combines with J gene TRBJ2-7; no clear D. Germline-derived CDR1 and CDR2 are GTSNPN and SVGIG (reference sequence). The CDR3 has 13 amino acids. V was shortened by 3 bases and J by 0 bases, with 9 bases between the two germline ends. As DNA, the CDR3 is TGTGCCTGGAGGCAGGTCCCCTCCTACGAGCAGTACTTC. Protein product: CAWRQVPSYEQYF.

The chain has TRBV11-3 and TRBJ2-7; 7 bases map to TRBD2. V gave up 4 bases and J gave up 4 bases; unmatched junction bases: 4. The CDR3 has 13 amino acids. Germline V gene lookup returns CDR1 SGHNT and CDR2 YENEEA. In DNA form, the CDR3 reads TGTGCCAGCAGCTGGACTAGTAAGTACGAGCAGTACTTC. Protein: CASSWTSKYEQYF.

The rearrangement joins TRBV11-2 to TRBJ2-1, with 7 bases that match TRBD2. The germline CDR1 and CDR2 sequences are SGHAT and FQNNGV. V shed 4 bases, J shed 15 bases, and the junction held 15 bases outside the gene matches. CDR3 length equals 14 residues. The chain's CDR3 is CASSSILPTSNLFF. CDR3 in DNA: TGTGCCAGCAGCTCCATACTACCGACTAGCAATCTGTTCTTC. The whole variable domain, remainder taken from reference TRBV11-2 and TRBJ2-1, is EAGVAQSPRYKIIEKRQSVAFWCNPISGHATLYWYQQILGQGPKLLIQFQNNGVVDDSQLPKDRFSAERLKGVDSTLKIQPAKLEDSAVYLCASSSILPTSNLFFGPGTRLTVL.

The chain is built from TRBV29-1 and TRBJ1-1, with a tentative D call TRBD1 (5 bases). The V gene's germline CDR1 is SQVTM and CDR2 ANQGSEA. CDR3 length equals 11 residues. Trimming took off 1 base at V and 5 bases at J, with 5 bases between the two ends. The DNA for the CDR3 is TGCAGCGTTGAAGCAGGGACTGAAGCTTTCTTT. This encodes CSVEAGTEAFF.